Listed here are 29 T cell receptor beta chains from one sample, sequenced in a study of OX40 agonist ivuxolimab in advanced cancers. The assay was immunoSEQ multiplex PCR, and TCRdb's table has in-frame clones only and misses some. The data hold about 76,000 clones, with roughly 87% observed a single time. The source material was CD4+ or CD8+ T cells sorted from blood, sampled in a trial of the OX40 agonist ivuxolimab. The receptors shown here come from an adult with an advanced solid tumor such as melanoma, head and neck, liver or kidney cancer.

The chain couples TRBV5-1 to TRBJ2-3; 9 bases are shared with TRBD1. The germline CDR1 and CDR2 sequences are SGHRS and YFSETQ. Trimming cost V 4 bases and J 0 bases; bases outside gene matches: 3. CDR3 length equals 15 residues. The CDR3: CASSQGQGSTDTQYF. CDR3 bases: TGCGCCAGCAGCCAGGGACAGGGTAGCACAGATACGCAGTATTTT. The variable domain in full, completed from reference TRBV5-1 and TRBJ2-3, reads KAGVTQTPRYLIKTRGQQVTLSCSPISGHRSVSWYQQTPGQGLQFLFEYFSETQRNKGNFPGRFSGRQFSNSRSEMNVSTLELGDSALYLCASSQGQGSTDTQYFGPGTRLTVL.

This clone appeared a single time. The chain couples TRBV5-1 to TRBJ2-3, with 8 bases matching TRBD2. The germline CDR1 and CDR2 sequences are SGHRS and YFSETQ. V shed 4 bases and J 0 bases; nucleotides not matched to a gene: 7. The CDR3 contains 16 residues. CDR3 amino acids: CASSPPTSASTDTQYF. In DNA, the CDR3 is TGCGCCAGCAGCCCGCCGACTAGCGCGAGCACAGATACGCAGTATTTT.

The chain has TRBV4-1 and TRBJ2-6; the D is unclear. This CDR3 region has 18 residues. CDR1 and CDR2 (germline): MGHRA, YSYEKL. Trimming removed 4 bases from V and 0 bases from J, with 16 bases in between. CDR3 in amino acids: CASSRARAASSGANVLTF. CDR3 in DNA: TGCGCCAGCAGCCGAGCCCGGGCCGCTAGCTCTGGGGCCAACGTCCTGACTTTC.

V gene TRBV4-2 combines with J gene TRBJ2-3; the match to TRBD1 covers 9 bases. V trimming: 3 bases; J trimming: 2 bases; junction bases outside the gene matches: 6. CDR1 and CDR2 from the germline V gene are LGHNA and YNFKEQ. This CDR3 is 16 amino acids long. CDR3 loop: CASSQKTGGNTDTQYF. The CDR3 DNA sequence: TGTGCCAGCAGCCAGAAGACAGGGGGTAACACAGATACGCAGTATTTT.

The V gene is TRBV4-1, the J gene TRBJ1-3, with a possible D match to TRBD1 (6 bases). Germline CDR1 reads MGHRA; CDR2 reads YSYEKL. CDR3 length: 17 amino acids. Trimming took 1 base from V and 4 from J, leaving 17 bases between them. CDR3 coding DNA: TGCGCCAGCAGCCAAGGATCCTTTCCAGGGACAGGAAACACCATATATTTT. Its translation: CASSQGSFPGTGNTIYF.

This chain uses TRBV5-1 with TRBJ2-5, with D uncertain. The CDR3 spans 12 residues. The germline V gene encodes CDR1 SGHRS and CDR2 YFSETQ. The V end lost 4 bases, the J end lost 0 bases, and 4 bases lay between the germline ends. CDR3 sequence reads: CASSTDQETQYF. CDR3 coding DNA: TGCGCCAGCAGCACCGACCAAGAGACCCAGTACTTC. The entire variable domain, with the rest obtained from reference TRBV5-1 and TRBJ2-5, is as follows: KAGVTQTPRYLIKTRGQQVTLSCSPISGHRSVSWYQQTPGQGLQFLFEYFSETQRNKGNFPGRFSGRQFSNSRSEMNVSTLELGDSALYLCASSTDQETQYFGPGTRLLVL.

As DNA, the CDR3 is TGTGCCAGCAGAGAAGGTTTGGATACGCAGTATTTT. Translated: CASREGLDTQYF. The chain joins TRBV7-9 to TRBJ2-3; no clear D gene. CDR3 length: 12 residues. Trimming cost V 6 bases and J 6 bases, with 10 bases left between them. Germline V gene lookup returns CDR1 SEHNR and CDR2 FQNEAQ (reference sequence).

This chain connects TRBV5-8 to TRBJ2-1; a weak D match, TRBD1 (6 bases). Deletions cut 3 bases from V and 0 bases from J, with 13 bases between. The germline CDR1 and CDR2 sequences are SGHTS and YDEGEE. This CDR3 is 16 amino acids long. As DNA, the CDR3 is TGTGCCAGCAGCTCAGGGGACCTATTCTCCTACAATGAGCAGTTCTTC. Translation gives CASSSGDLFSYNEQFF.

V and J are TRBV6-6 and TRBJ2-5; 16 nucleotides match TRBD2. There are 16 residues in the CDR3. Trimming removed 5 bases from V and 3 bases from J; junction bases left unmatched: 3. CDR1 is MNHNY, CDR2 SVGAGI, per germline (reference sequence). The CDR3 reads CASSPGTSGGEETQYF. The DNA for the CDR3 is TGTGCCAGCAGTCCGGGGACTAGCGGGGGGGAAGAGACCCAGTACTTC.

The V call is TRBV6-5, the J call TRBJ1-2, with D perhaps matching TRBD1 (5 bases). V was pared by 10 bases and J by 8 bases, with 20 bases between. This CDR3 has 13 amino acids. Looked up from germline, CDR1 is MNHEY and CDR2 is SVGAGI. The CDR3 DNA reads TGTGCCATCGGCCGGGCAGGGCAAGGAGGCTACACCTTC. It codes for CAIGRAGQGGYTF.

J is TRBJ2-7 and V is TRBV5-1; TRBD1 matches 8 bases. After removal of 6 bases from V and 5 bases from J, the junction contained 7 bases not matched to a gene. CDR3 length: 13 amino acids. Germline CDR1 reads SGHRS; CDR2 reads YFSETQ. This CDR3 is CASTPGQGHEQYF. The CDR3 DNA reads TGCGCCAGCACCCCCGGACAGGGCCACGAGCAGTACTTC.

The CDR3 loop reads CASSRDWGGSGLEQYF. The DNA of the CDR3 is TGCGCCAGCAGCCGTGACTGGGGGGGCTCGGGGTTGGAGCAGTACTTC. The V call is TRBV4-1, the J call TRBJ2-7; a possible D gene is TRBD2 (7 bases). Trimming removed 4 bases at V and 7 bases at J, with 23 bases between. Per the germline V gene, CDR1 is MGHRA and CDR2 is YSYEKL. The CDR3 totals 16 residues.

This chain uses TRBV19 with TRBJ2-6; D remains unclear. The CDR3 spans 15 residues. Germline assignment: CDR1 LNHDA and CDR2 SQIVND (reference sequence). Trimming stripped 4 bases from V and 1 base from J, with 8 bases between. Written as DNA, the CDR3 is TGTGCCAGTAGTACTGGGCCGTCTGGGGCCAACGTCCTGACTTTC. Translated, it gives CASSTGPSGANVLTF.

This chain joins TRBV15 and TRBJ2-7, with D perhaps TRBD2 (5 bases). The germline V and J ends were trimmed by 2 bases and 7 bases, with 15 bases remaining between them. The length of the CDR3 is 14 residues. Germline V lookup: CDR1 LNHNV, CDR2 YYDKDF (reference sequence). CDR3: CATSRPDGTGEQYF. CDR3 DNA sequence: TGTGCCACCAGCAGACCCGACGGCACGGGAGAGCAGTACTTC. The full variable domain, its missing parts supplied by reference TRBV15 and TRBJ2-7, is DAMVIQNPRYQVTQFGKPVTLSCSQTLNHNVMYWYQQKSSQAPKLLFHYYDKDFNNEADTPDNFQSRRPNTSFCFLDIRSPGLGDTAMYLCATSRPDGTGEQYFGPGTRLTVT.

V is TRBV7-2 and J is TRBJ2-3, with a tentative D call TRBD2 (5 bases). This CDR3 has 14 residues. Trimming left V 4 bases short and J 2 bases short, with 10 bases between. Germline loops: CDR1 SGHTA, CDR2 FQGNSA. CDR3 in amino acids: CASSYRLLTDTQYF. CDR3 coding DNA: TGTGCCAGCAGCTACCGACTACTCACAGATACGCAGTATTTT.

On this clone: In the same sample, other DNA sequences code for this CDR3. The chain combines TRBV7-2 with TRBJ1-5, with D perhaps matching TRBD1 (6 bases). The CDR3 spans 15 residues. V was cut by 1 base and J by 1 base, with 8 bases left in between. Per the germline V gene, CDR1 is SGHTA and CDR2 is FQGNSA. DNA of the CDR3: TGTGCCAGCAGCTTAGGAAGGGGGAGCAATCAGCCCCAGCATTTT. Its protein is CASSLGRGSNQPQHF. The whole variable domain, filled in from reference TRBV7-2 and TRBJ1-5, reads GAGVSQSPSNKVTEKGKDVELRCDPISGHTALYWYRQSLGQGLEFLIYFQGNSAPDKSGLPSDRFSAERTGGSVSTLTIQRTQQEDSAVYLCASSLGRGSNQPQHFGDGTRLSIL.

This rearrangement joins TRBV2 to TRBJ1-5, with D unclear. V was trimmed by 2 bases and J by 4 bases, leaving 12 bases between them. CDR3 length: 15 residues. Germline V gene lookup returns CDR1 SNHLY and CDR2 FYNNEI. The CDR3 here is CASSEPDVGNQPQHF. Here the CDR3 DNA reads TGTGCCAGCAGTGAACCGGACGTAGGTAATCAGCCCCAGCATTTT.

The V call is TRBV6-6, the J call TRBJ2-4; D gene ambiguous. The germline V and J ends were trimmed by 6 bases and 6 bases, with 15 bases remaining between them. CDR1 and CDR2 from the germline V gene are MNHNY and SVGAGI (reference sequence). CDR3 length: 14 amino acids. The CDR3 here is CASSPMGSANIQYF. The CDR3 DNA reads as TGTGCCAGCAGCCCTATGGGTTCGGCAAACATTCAGTACTTC.

CDR3 in DNA: TGTGCCAGCAGTTCGGCCGGGAAAGCTTTCTTT. It yields the protein CASSSAGKAFF. The chain is built from TRBV2 and TRBJ1-1; D remains ambiguous. V lost 5 bases to trimming and J lost 9 bases, with 10 bases between them. Germline V lookup: CDR1 SNHLY, CDR2 FYNNEI. CDR3 length: 11 amino acids.

The chain carries TRBV10-3 and TRBJ1-2; TRBD1 might be the D (6 bases). Germline loops: CDR1 ENHRY, CDR2 SYGVKD. CDR3 length equals 14 residues. Trimming left V 8 bases short and J 5 bases short, with 18 bases between. The CDR3 nucleotides are TGTGCCATCGCCTCCCGGGACACCCTTTATGGCTACACCTTC. Its protein is CAIASRDTLYGYTF.

The chain recombines TRBV7-9 with TRBJ2-7, with 10 nucleotides matching TRBD2. There are 18 residues in the CDR3. Per the germline V gene, CDR1 is SEHNR and CDR2 is FQNEAQ (reference sequence). V gave up 1 base and J gave up 5 bases; unmatched junction bases: 14. CDR3 coding DNA: TGTGCCAGCAGCTTAGGCACCCGGGAACTAGCGGGAAAGAACGAGCAGTACTTC. Translating it yields CASSLGTRELAGKNEQYF.

The chain has TRBV19 and TRBJ1-6; TRBD1 might be the D (5 bases). This CDR3 region has 15 residues. V lost 6 bases to trimming and J lost 3 bases, with 12 bases between them. Germline assignment: CDR1 LNHDA and CDR2 SQIVND (reference sequence). The chain's CDR3 is CASSHGGYYNSPLHF. The CDR3 nucleotides read TGTGCCAGTAGCCATGGGGGTTACTATAATTCACCCCTCCACTTT.

This clone has just a few counts. The gene calls are TRBV6-5 and TRBJ1-2; no reliable D call. CDR3 length equals 11 residues. With 5 bases removed from V and 4 bases from J, the gap between germline ends came to 5 bases. Looked up from germline, CDR1 is MNHEY and CDR2 is SVGAGI. The CDR3 DNA reads as TGTGCCAGCAGTGAGGGCTATGGCTACACCTTC. This gives the protein CASSEGYGYTF.

On this clone itself: An end of the junction differs from the germline gene, which may be a read error. Other nucleotide sequences in the sample specify the same CDR3. V usage is TRBV9 and J usage is TRBJ1-1; perhaps TRBD1 as D (6 bases). CDR1 is SGDLS, CDR2 YYNGEE, per germline. This CDR3 is built from 14 residues. The CDR3 nucleotides read TGTGCCAGCAGCGTAGAAGGCCAGGGGACTGAAGCCTTCTTT. Residues: CASSVEGQGTEAFF.

This chain connects TRBV11-2 to TRBJ2-5; 7 positions agree with TRBD2. V dropped 5 bases and J dropped 5; count of bases not matched to a gene: 17. Germline CDR1 reads SGHAT; CDR2 reads FQNNGV. The CDR3 spans 17 residues. The CDR3 sequence is CASSRLYRTRAPETQYF. The CDR3 DNA reads TGTGCCAGCAGCCGACTTTATAGGACTAGGGCTCCGGAGACCCAGTACTTC.

V usage is TRBV11-3 and J usage is TRBJ2-4; 8 bases map to TRBD2. The CDR3 spans 19 residues. The J segment lost 1 base and the V segment lost 0 bases, leaving 11 bases of the junction unmatched. Germline V gene sequence: CDR1 SGHNT, CDR2 YENEEA. As DNA, the CDR3 is TGTGCCAGCAGCTTAGAGCTAGCGGGCGACCTTCGGGCCAAAAACATTCAGTACTTC. It is translated as CASSLELAGDLRAKNIQYF.

The J gene is TRBJ1-2, the V gene TRBV6-5; D not resolved. Germline V gene data show CDR1 as MNHEY and CDR2 as SVGAGI. CDR3 length equals 14 residues. V was pared by 5 bases and J by 8 bases, with 18 bases between. CDR3 sequence: CASSEDFPPRGYTF. The CDR3 nucleotides read TGTGCCAGCAGTGAAGATTTTCCTCCCAGAGGCTACACCTTC.

CDR3 nucleotide sequence: TGTGCCAGCAGCCAAAAAGGGACAGGGGCAGGAGGGGGCTATGGCTACACCTTC. This encodes CASSQKGTGAGGGYGYTF. The gene calls are TRBV4-2 and TRBJ1-2; 10 bases map to TRBD1. Germline V CDR1 and CDR2: LGHNA, YNFKEQ. V lost 2 bases, J lost 4 bases, and 13 bases stayed unmatched. This CDR3 has 18 amino acids.

The chain employs TRBV6-1 and TRBJ1-5; 7 bases match TRBD1. This CDR3 comprises 15 residues. V was clipped by 4 bases and J by 0 bases; unmatched bases: 3. Germline CDR1 reads MNHNS; CDR2 reads SASEGT. The CDR3 protein is CASSVYRGSNQPQHF. The CDR3 region has the DNA TGTGCCAGCAGTGTATACAGGGGTAGCAATCAGCCCCAGCATTTT.